This TCR beta chain was documented in a study of T cells in Graves' hyperthyroidism and ophthalmopathy. The germline CDR1 and CDR2 sequences are SNHLY and FYNNEI. This CDR3 spans 14 amino acids. Losses at the gene ends were 4 bases for V and 12 bases for J; bases not matched to a gene: 12. The CDR3 regions of TCR beta were amplified from RNA transcripts. HTBI primers were employed in a first-round RT-PCR of the TCR CDR3. MiXCR was run by TCRdb on the multiplex PCR reads, yielding one entry per CDR3 protein. The table shows hundreds of thousands of distinct CDR3 sequences, with about 14% occurring only once. Any patient presenting with uncontrolled infection, other autoimmune disease, pregnancy or lactation was left out. Diagnosis relied on clinical symptoms, serum thyroxine and TRAb, thyroid ultrasound and orbital computed tomography. In its sample, this clonotype was seen many times.

Sequenced material: blood. The receptor was isolated from a woman aged 18 to 35 with Graves' hyperthyroidism. The chain joins TRBV2 to TRBJ2-1; 7 bases align to TRBD2. CDR3 protein: CASSGKRTSFWQFF. The CDR3 DNA sequence: TGTGCCAGCAGTGGCAAACGGACTAGTTTTTGGCAGTTCTTC.